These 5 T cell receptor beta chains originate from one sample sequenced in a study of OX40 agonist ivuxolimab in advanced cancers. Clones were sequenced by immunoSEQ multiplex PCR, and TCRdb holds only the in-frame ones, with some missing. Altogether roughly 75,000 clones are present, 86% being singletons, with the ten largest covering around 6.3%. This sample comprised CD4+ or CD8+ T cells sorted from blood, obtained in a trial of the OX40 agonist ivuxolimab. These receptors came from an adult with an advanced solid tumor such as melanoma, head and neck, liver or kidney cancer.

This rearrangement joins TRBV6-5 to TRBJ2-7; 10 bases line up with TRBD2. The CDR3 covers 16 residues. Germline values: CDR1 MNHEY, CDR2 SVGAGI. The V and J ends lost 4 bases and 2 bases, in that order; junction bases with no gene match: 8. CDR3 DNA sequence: TGTGCCAGCAGTTCCATCAGACTAGCGGGCACCTACGAGCAGTACTTC. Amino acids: CASSSIRLAGTYEQYF.

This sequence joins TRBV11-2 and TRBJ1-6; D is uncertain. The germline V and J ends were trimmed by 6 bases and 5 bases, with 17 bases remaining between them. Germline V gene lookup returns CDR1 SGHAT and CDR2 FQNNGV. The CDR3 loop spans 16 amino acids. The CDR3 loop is CASSSRRANDNSPLHF. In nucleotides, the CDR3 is TGTGCCAGCAGTTCACGGAGGGCTAACGATAATTCACCCCTCCACTTT.

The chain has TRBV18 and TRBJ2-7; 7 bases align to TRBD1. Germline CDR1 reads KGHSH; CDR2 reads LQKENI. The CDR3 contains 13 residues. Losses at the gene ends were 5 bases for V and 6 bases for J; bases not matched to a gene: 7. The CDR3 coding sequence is TGTGCCAGCTCATCGGGACAGACTGGCGAGCAGTACTTC. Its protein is CASSSGQTGEQYF.

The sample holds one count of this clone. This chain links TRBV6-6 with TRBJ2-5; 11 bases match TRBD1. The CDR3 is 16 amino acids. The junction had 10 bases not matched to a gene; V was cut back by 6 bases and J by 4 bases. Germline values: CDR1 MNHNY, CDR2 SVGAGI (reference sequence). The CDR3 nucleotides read TGTGCCAGCAGCCCTCCCGGGACAGGGGGACGAGAGACCCAGTACTTC. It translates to CASSPPGTGGRETQYF.

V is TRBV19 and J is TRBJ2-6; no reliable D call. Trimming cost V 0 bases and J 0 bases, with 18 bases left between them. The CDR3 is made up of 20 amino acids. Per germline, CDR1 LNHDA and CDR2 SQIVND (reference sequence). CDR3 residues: CASSIDMRRVRVSGANVLTF. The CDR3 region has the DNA TGTGCCAGTAGTATAGATATGCGAAGGGTTAGGGTCTCTGGGGCCAACGTCCTGACTTTC.